In its sample, the clone carrying this T cell receptor (beta chain) was seen many times. Its specificity is not known. TCRdb re-derived calls from the 5' RACE reads in MiXCR, one entry per CDR3 protein. The sample carries 7,000 to 8,000 distinct CDR3 sequences, over 8% recorded once. Looked up from germline, CDR1 is DFQATT and CDR2 is SNEGSKA (reference sequence). This CDR3 comprises 16 residues. J was trimmed by 9 bases and V by 5 bases; bases with no gene match: 17. Time point in this sample: sample taken at primary tumor resection. The donors comprised some 72 untreated early-stage non-small cell lung cancer patients. Unsorted whole RNA of tumor, nontumor lung or frozen PBMC was sequenced. This specimen comes from a study of spatial heterogeneity in lung cancer. The overall study: TCR transcript abundance in tumor regions was strongly correlated with the T cell module score obtained from matched bulk RNA-seq. Study conclusions and caveats: Tracking of tumor mutation counts was seen in expanded intratumoral alpha and beta TCR counts. Alpha chain coverage of tumor T cells was estimated at roughly 6.9%, and beta chain coverage at about 13%.

The sequence came from a male donor with early-stage non-small cell lung cancer. The sample consisted of lung tumor tissue, taken at surgery. V usage is TRBV20-1 and J usage is TRBJ1-5, with TRBD1 identical over 9 bases. CDR3 coding DNA: TGCAGTGCTCCTGCTACCGGGACAGGGCCCGGCGGGCCCCAGCATTTT. Residues: CSAPATGTGPGGPQHF.